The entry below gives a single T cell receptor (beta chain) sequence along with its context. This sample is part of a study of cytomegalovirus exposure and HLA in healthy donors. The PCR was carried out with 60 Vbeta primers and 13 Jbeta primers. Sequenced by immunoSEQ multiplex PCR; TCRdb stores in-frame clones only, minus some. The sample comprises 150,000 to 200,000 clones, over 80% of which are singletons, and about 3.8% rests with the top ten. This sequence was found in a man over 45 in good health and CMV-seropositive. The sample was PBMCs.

This CDR3 reads CSVPAGYNEQFF. CDR3 DNA: TGCAGCGTACCCGCAGGGTACAATGAGCAGTTCTTC. V usage is TRBV29-1 and J usage is TRBJ2-1, with a tentative D call TRBD1 (5 bases). V was clipped by 6 bases and J by 4 bases, with 10 bases between them. The CDR3 is 12 amino acids. CDR1 is SQVTM and CDR2 is ANQGSEA in the germline V gene.